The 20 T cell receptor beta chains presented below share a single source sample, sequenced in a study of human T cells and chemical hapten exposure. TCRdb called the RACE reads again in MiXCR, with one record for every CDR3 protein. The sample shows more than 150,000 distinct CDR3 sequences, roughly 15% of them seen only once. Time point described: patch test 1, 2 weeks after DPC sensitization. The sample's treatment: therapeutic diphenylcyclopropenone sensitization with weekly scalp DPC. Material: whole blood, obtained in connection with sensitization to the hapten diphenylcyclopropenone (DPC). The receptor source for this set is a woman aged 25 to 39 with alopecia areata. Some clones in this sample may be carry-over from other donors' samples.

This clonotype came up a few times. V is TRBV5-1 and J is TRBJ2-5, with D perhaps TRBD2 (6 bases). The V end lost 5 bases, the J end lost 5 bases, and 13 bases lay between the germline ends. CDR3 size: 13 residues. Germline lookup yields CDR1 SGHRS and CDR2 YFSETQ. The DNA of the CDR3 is TGCGCCAGCAGGCGTCCGGGGGAGGAGACCCAGTACTTC. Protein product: CASRRPGEETQYF.

The DNA for the CDR3 is TGTGCCAGCAGACCCGGACAGACCACTGGCTATGGCTACACCTTC. Protein sequence: CASRPGQTTGYGYTF. The V and J genes are TRBV5-4 and TRBJ1-2, with D possibly matching TRBD1 (6 bases). Germline assignment: CDR1 SGHNT and CDR2 YYREEE (reference sequence). Trimming shortened V by 5 bases and J by 4 bases, and 18 bases separated the two germline ends. The CDR3 runs 15 residues.

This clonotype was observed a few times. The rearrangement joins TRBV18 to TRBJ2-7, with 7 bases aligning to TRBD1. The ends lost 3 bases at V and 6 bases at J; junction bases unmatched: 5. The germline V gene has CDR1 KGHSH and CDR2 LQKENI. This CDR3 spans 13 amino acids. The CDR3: CASSPPGGGEQYF. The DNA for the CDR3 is TGTGCCAGCTCACCCCCAGGGGGTGGCGAGCAGTACTTC.

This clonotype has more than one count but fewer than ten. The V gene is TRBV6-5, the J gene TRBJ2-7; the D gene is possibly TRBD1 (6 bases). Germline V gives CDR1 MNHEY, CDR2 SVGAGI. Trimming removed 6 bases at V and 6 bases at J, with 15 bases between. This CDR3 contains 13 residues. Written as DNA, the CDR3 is TGTGCCAGCAGACACAGGGCCGCGAGCGAGCAGTACTTC. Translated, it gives CASRHRAASEQYF.

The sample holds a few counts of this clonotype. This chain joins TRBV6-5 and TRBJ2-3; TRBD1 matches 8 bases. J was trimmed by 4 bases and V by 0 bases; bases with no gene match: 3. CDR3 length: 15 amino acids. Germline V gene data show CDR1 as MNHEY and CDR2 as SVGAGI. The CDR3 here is CASSYSTGEADTQYF. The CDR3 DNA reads TGTGCCAGCAGTTACTCGACAGGGGAGGCAGATACGCAGTATTTT.

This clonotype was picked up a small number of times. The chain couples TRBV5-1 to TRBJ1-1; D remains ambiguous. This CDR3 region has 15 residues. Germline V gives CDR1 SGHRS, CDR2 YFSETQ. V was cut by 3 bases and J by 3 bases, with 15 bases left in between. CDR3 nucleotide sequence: TGCGCCAGCAGCTGGGCCGGAGGGAGCGACACTGAAGCTTTCTTT. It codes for CASSWAGGSDTEAFF.

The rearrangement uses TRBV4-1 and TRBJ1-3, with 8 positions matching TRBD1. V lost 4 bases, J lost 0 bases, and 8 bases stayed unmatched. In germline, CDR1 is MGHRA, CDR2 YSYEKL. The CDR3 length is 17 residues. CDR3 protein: CASSPPGGSNSGNTIYF. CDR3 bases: TGCGCCAGCAGCCCTCCAGGGGGCTCCAACTCTGGAAACACCATATATTTT.

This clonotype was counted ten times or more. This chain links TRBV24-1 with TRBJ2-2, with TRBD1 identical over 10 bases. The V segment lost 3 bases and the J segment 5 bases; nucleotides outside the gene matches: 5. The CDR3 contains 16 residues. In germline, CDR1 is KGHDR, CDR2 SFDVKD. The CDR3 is CATSDPGQGWTGELFF. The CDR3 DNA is TGTGCCACCAGTGATCCGGGACAGGGGTGGACCGGGGAGCTGTTTTTT.

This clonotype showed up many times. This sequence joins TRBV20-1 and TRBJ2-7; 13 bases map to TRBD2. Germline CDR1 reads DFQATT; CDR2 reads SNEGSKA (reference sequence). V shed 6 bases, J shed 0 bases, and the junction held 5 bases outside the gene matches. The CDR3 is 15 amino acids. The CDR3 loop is CSALTSGGISYEQYF. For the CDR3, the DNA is TGCAGTGCCCTGACTAGCGGGGGGATCTCCTACGAGCAGTACTTC.

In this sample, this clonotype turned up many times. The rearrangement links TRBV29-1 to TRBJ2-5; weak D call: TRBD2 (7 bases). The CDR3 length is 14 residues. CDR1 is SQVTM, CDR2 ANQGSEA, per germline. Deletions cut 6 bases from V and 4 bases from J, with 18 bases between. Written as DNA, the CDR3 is TGCAGCGTGCCCCTGGGGGGGGGCCCAGAGACCCAGTACTTC. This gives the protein CSVPLGGGPETQYF.

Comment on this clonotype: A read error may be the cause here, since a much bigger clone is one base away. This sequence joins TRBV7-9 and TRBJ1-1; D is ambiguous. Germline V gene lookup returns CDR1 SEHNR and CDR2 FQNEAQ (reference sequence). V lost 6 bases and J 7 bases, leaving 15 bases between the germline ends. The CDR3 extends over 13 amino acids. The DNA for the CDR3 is TGTGCCAGCAGAGGTGGTTTGGACGATGAAGCTTTCTTT. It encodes CASRGGLDDEAFF.

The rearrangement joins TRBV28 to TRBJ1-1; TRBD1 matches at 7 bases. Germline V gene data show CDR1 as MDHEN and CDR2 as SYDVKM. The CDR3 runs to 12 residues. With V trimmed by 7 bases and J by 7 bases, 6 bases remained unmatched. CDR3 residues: CASIKGGSEAFF. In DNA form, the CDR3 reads TGTGCCAGCATCAAAGGGGGCAGTGAAGCTTTCTTT.

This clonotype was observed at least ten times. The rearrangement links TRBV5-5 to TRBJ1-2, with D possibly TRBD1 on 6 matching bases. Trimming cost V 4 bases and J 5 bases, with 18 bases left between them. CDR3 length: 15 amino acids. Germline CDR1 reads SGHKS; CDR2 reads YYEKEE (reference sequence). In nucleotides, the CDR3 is TGTGCCAGCAGCAGTGAAGCAGGACAGCGGTATGGCTACACCTTC. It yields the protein CASSSEAGQRYGYTF.

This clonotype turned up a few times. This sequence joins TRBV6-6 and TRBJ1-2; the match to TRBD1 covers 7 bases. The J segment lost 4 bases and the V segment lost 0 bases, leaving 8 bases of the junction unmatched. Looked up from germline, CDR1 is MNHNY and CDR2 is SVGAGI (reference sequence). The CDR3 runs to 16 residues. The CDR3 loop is CASSYSTRQGGYGYTF. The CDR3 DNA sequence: TGTGCCAGCAGTTACTCTACCCGACAGGGAGGCTATGGCTACACCTTC.

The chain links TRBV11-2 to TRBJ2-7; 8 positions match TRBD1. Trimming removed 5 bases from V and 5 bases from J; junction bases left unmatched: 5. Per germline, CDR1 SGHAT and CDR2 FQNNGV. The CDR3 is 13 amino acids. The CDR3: CASSRTGSHEQYF. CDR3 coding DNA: TGTGCCAGCAGCCGGACAGGGTCCCACGAGCAGTACTTC.

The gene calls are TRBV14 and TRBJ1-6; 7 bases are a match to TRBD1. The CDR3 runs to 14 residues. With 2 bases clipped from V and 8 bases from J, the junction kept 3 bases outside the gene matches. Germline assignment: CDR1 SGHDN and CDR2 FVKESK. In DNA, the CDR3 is TGTGCCAGCAGCCAACAGGGGGTGGATTCACCCCTCCACTTT. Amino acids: CASSQQGVDSPLHF.

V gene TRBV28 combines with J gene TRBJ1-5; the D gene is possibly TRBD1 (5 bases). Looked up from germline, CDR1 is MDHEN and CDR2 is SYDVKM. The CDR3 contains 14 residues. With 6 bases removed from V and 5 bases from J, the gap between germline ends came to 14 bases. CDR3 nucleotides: TGTGCCAGCAGGGCCGGGACTTTATATCAGCCCCAGCATTTT. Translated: CASRAGTLYQPQHF.

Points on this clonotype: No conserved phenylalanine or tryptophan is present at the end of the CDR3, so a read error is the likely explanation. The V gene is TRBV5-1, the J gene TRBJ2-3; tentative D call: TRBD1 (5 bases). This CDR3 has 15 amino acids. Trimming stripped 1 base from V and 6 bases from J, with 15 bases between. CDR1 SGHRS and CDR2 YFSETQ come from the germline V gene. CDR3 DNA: TGCGCCAGCAGCTTGACAGGCAAAGAGGTCGATACGCAGTATTAT. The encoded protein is CASSLTGKEVDTQYY.

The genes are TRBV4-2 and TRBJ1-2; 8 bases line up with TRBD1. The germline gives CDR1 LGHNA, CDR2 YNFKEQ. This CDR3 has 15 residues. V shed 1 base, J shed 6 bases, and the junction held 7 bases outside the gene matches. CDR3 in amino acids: CASSQVQGVSDGYTF. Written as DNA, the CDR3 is TGTGCCAGCAGCCAAGTACAGGGGGTCTCTGATGGCTACACCTTC.

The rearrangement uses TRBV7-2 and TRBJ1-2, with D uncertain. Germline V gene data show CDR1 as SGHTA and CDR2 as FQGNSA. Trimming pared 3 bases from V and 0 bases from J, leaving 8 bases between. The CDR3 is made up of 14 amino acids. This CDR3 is CASSFFDANYGYTF. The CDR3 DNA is TGTGCCAGCAGCTTCTTCGACGCTAACTATGGCTACACCTTC.